This T cell receptor beta chain was sequenced for a study of T cell repertoires in cytomegalovirus infection. Study summary: Matching HLA type and CMV infection were both indicated by public TCR beta signatures.

Trimming removed 2 bases at V and 5 bases at J, with 12 bases between. Germline CDR1 and CDR2: SGHVS and FQNEAQ. This CDR3 is built from 14 residues. Study observations and caveats: The ex vivo response was dominated by HLA-C-restricted CMV-specific TCR beta clonotypes.

Regarding this clonotype: Its antigen is as yet unknown.

TCRdb reprocessed the reads via MiXCR and lists one record per CDR3 protein. The sample shows 700,000 to 850,000 distinct CDR3 sequences, approximately 29% of them seen only once. The V call is TRBV7-8, the J call TRBJ2-5; possible D gene TRBD2, 5 bases. The receptor was derived from a human donor in good health (CMV status not recorded). Some clones in this sample may be carry-over from other donors' samples. The material was cultured CD8+ T cells from PBMCs, obtained from culture after CMV antigen stimulation. CDR3 sequence: CASSLRARGETQYF. The CDR3 nucleotides are TGTGCCAGCAGCTTAAGGGCTCGAGGGGAGACCCAGTACTTC.